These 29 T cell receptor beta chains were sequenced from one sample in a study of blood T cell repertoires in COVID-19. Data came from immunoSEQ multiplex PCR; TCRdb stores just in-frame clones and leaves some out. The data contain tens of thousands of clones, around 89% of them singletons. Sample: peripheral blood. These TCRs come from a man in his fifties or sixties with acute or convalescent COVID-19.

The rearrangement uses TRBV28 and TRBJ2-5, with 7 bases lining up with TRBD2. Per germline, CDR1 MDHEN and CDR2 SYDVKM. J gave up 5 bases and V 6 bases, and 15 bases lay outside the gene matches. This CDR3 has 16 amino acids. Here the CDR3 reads CASRSAMGGVRETQYF. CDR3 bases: TGTGCCAGCAGGTCCGCCATGGGAGGGGTCCGTGAGACCCAGTACTTC.

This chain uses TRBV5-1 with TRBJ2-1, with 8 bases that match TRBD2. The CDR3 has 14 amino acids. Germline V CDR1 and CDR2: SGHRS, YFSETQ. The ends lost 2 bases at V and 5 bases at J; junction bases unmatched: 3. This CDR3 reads CASSFSGSDNEQFF. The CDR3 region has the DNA TGCGCCAGCAGCTTCAGCGGGAGTGACAATGAGCAGTTCTTC.

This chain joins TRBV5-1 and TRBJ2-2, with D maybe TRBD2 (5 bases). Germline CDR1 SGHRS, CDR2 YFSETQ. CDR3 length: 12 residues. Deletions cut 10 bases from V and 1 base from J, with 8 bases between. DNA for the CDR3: TGCGCCGGACGGGAGAACACCGGGGAGCTGTTTTTT. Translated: CAGRENTGELFF.

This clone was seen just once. DNA of the CDR3: TGTGCCAGCAGTTTCTTTAACTCCTACAATGAGCAGTTCTTC. Protein sequence: CASSFFNSYNEQFF. The V gene is TRBV9, the J gene TRBJ2-1; D remains unclear. The CDR3 totals 14 residues. V was shortened by 5 bases and J by 0 bases, with 9 bases between the two germline ends. CDR1 is SGDLS, CDR2 YYNGEE, per germline.

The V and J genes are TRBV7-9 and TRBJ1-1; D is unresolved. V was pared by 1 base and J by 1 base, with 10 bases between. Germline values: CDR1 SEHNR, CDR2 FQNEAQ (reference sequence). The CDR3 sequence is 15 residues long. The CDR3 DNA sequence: TGTGCCAGCAGCTTAGGGCGGGGAGAGAACACTGAAGCTTTCTTT. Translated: CASSLGRGENTEAFF. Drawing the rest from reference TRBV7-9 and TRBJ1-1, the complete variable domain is DTGVSQNPRHKITKRGQNVTFRCDPISEHNRLYWYRQTLGQGPEFLTYFQNEAQLEKSRLLSDRFSAERPKGSFSTLEIQRTEQGDSAMYLCASSLGRGENTEAFFGQGTRLTVV.

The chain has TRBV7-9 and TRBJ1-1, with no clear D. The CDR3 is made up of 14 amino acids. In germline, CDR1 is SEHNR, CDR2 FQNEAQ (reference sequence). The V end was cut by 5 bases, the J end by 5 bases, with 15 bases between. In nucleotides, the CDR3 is TGTGCCAGCAGCGCCGACCTAGGTTTGACTGAAGCTTTCTTT. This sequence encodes CASSADLGLTEAFF.

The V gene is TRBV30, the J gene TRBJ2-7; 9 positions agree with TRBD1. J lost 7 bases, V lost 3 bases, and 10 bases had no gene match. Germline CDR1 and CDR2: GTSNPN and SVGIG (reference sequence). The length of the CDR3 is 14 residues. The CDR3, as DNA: TGTGCCTGGAGGGGGACAGGGAGATTGAGGGAGCAGTACTTC. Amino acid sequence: CAWRGTGRLREQYF. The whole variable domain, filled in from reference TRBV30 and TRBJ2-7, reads SQTIHQWPATLVQPVGSPLSLECTVEGTSNPNLYWYRQAAGRGLQLLFYSVGIGQISSEVPQNLSASRPQDRQFILSSKKLLLSDSGFYLCAWRGTGRLREQYFGPGTRLTVT.

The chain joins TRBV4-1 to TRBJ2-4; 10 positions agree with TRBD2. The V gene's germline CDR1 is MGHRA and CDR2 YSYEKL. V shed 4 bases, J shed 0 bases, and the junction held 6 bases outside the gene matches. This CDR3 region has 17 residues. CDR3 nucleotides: TGCGCCAGCAGCCCGGGACTAGCGCACCTAGCCAAAAACATTCAGTACTTC. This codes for CASSPGLAHLAKNIQYF.

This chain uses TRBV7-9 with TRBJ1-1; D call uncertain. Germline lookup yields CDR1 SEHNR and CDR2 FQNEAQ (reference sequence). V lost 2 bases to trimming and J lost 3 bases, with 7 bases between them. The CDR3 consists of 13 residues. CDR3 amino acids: CASSLPGYTEAFF. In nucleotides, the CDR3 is TGTGCCAGCAGCTTACCAGGATACACTGAAGCTTTCTTT.

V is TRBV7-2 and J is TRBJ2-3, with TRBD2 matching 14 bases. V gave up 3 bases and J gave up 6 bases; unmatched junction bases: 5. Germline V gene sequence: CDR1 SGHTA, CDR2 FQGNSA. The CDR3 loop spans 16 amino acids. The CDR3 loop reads CASSLGLAGVVDTQYF. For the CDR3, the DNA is TGTGCCAGCAGCTTGGGACTAGCGGGAGTCGTGGATACGCAGTATTTT.

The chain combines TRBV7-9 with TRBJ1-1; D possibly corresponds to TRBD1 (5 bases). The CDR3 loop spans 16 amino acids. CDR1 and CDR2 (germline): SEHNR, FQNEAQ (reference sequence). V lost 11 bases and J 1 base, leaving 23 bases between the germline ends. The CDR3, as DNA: TGTGCCGGCGGGGCCTCGGGCGGTATTGGGAACACTGAAGCTTTCTTT. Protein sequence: CAGGASGGIGNTEAFF.

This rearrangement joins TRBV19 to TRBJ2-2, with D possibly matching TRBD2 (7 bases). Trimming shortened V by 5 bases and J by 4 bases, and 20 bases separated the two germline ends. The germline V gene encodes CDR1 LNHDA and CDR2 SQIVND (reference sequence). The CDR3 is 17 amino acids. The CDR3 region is CASSPFRGAEPTGELFF. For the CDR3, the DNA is TGTGCCAGTAGTCCTTTCCGGGGGGCAGAGCCCACCGGGGAGCTGTTTTTT.

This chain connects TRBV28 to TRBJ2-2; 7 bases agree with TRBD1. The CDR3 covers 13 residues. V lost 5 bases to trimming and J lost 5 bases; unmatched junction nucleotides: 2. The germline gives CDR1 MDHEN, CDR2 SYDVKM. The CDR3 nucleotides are TGTGCCAGCAGTCGACAGGGAACCGGGGAGCTGTTTTTT. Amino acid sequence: CASSRQGTGELFF.

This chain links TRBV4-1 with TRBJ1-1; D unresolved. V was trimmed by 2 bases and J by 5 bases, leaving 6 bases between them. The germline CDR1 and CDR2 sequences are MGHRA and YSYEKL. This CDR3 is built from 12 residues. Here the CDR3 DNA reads TGCGCCAGCAGCCAAACAATGACTGAAGCTTTCTTT. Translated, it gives CASSQTMTEAFF.

The CDR3 nucleotides read TGTGCCAGCAGCTTAGGGGTCAGGGATTATGGCTACACCTTC. Translating it yields CASSLGVRDYGYTF. The chain joins TRBV7-8 to TRBJ1-2; D may be TRBD1 (5 bases). Trimming left V 1 base short and J 5 bases short, with 11 bases between. The germline V gene has CDR1 SGHVS and CDR2 FQNEAQ. The CDR3 contains 14 residues.

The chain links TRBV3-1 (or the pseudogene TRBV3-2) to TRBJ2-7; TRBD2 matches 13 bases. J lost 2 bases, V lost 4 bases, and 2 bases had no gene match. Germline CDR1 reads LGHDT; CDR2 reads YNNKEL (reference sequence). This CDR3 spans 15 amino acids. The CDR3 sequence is CASSPGLAGAYEQYF. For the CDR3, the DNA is TGTGCCAGCAGCCCAGGACTAGCGGGGGCCTACGAGCAGTACTTC.

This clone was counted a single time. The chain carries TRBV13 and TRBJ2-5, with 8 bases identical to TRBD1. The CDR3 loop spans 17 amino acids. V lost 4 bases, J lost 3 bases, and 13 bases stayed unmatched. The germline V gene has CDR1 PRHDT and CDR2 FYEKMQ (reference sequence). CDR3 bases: TGTGCCAGCAGCTCGAATATCGGGGACAGGTCGAAAGAGACCCAGTACTTC. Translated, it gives CASSSNIGDRSKETQYF.

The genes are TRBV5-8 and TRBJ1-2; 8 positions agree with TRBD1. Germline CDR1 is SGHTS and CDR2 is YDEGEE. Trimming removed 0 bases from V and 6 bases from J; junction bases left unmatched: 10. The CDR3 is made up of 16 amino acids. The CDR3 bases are TGTGCCAGCAGCTTGGTCCTTAGGACAGGGAAAAATGGCTACACCTTC. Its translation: CASSLVLRTGKNGYTF.

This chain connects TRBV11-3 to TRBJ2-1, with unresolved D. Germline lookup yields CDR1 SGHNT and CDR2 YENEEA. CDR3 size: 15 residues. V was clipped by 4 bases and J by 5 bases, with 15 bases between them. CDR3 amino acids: CASSSRDNWDNEQFF. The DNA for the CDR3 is TGTGCCAGCAGCTCACGAGACAACTGGGACAATGAGCAGTTCTTC.

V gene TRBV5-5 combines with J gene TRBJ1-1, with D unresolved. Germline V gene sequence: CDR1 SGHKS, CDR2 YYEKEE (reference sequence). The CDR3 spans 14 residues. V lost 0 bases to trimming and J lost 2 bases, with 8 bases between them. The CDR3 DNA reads TGTGCCAGCAGCTTGGATCCGGGAAACACTGAAGCTTTCTTT. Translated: CASSLDPGNTEAFF.

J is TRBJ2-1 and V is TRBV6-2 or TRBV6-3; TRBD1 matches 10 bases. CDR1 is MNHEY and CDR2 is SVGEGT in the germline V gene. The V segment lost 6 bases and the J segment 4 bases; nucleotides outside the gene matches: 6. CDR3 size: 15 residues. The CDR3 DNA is TGTGCCAGCAGCAAACCGGGACAGGGGTACAATGAGCAGTTCTTC. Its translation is CASSKPGQGYNEQFF.

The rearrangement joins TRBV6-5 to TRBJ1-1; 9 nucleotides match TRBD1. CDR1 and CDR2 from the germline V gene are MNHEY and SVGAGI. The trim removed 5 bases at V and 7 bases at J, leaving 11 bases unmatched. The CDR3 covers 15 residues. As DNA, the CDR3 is TGTGCCAGCAGTAACCAGGGACAGGGCGGGTATGAAGCTTTCTTT. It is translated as CASSNQGQGGYEAFF.

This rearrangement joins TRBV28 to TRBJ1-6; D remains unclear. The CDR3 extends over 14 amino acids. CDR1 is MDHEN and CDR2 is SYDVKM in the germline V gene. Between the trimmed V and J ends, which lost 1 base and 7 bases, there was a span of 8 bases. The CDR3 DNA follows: TGTGCCAGCAGTTTATTACGGGAGAATTCACCCCTCCACTTT. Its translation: CASSLLRENSPLHF.

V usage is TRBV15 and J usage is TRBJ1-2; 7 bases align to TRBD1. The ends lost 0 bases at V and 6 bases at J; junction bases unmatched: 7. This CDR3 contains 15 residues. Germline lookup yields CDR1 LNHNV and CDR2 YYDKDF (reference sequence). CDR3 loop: CATSRDRPGGHGYTF. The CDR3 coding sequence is TGTGCCACCAGCAGAGATAGACCAGGGGGACATGGCTACACCTTC.

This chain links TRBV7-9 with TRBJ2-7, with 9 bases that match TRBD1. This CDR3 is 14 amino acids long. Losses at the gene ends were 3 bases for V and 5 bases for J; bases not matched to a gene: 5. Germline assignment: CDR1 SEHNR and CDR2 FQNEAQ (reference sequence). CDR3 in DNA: TGTGCCAGCAGCTTTGGGACAGGGATCAACGAGCAGTACTTC. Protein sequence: CASSFGTGINEQYF.

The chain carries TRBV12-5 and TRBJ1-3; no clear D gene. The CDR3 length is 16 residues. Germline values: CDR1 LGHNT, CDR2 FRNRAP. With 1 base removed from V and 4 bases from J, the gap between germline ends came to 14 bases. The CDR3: CASGLASGSSGNTIYF. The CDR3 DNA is TGTGCTAGTGGTTTGGCTTCCGGGAGCTCAGGAAACACCATATATTTT.

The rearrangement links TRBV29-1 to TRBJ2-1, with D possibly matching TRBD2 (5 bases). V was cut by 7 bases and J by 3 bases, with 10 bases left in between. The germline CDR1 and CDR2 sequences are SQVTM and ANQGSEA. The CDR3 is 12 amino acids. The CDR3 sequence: CSARESYNEQFF. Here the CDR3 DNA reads TGCAGCGCAAGGGAGAGCTACAATGAGCAGTTCTTC.

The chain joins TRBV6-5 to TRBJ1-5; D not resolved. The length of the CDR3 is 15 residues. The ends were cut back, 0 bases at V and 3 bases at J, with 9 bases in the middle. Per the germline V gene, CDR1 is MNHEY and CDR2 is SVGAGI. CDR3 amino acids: CASSYSPGANQPQHF. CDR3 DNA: TGTGCCAGCAGTTACTCCCCGGGAGCCAATCAGCCCCAGCATTTT.

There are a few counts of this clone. The CDR3 loop is CASSQYAGTGNEKLFF. CDR3 bases: TGTGCCAGCAGCCAATACGCCGGGACAGGGAATGAAAAACTGTTTTTT. V is TRBV4-2 and J is TRBJ1-4; TRBD1 matches at 9 bases. J was trimmed by 5 bases and V by 2 bases; bases with no gene match: 6. This CDR3 has 16 amino acids. CDR1 is LGHNA, CDR2 YNFKEQ, per germline.